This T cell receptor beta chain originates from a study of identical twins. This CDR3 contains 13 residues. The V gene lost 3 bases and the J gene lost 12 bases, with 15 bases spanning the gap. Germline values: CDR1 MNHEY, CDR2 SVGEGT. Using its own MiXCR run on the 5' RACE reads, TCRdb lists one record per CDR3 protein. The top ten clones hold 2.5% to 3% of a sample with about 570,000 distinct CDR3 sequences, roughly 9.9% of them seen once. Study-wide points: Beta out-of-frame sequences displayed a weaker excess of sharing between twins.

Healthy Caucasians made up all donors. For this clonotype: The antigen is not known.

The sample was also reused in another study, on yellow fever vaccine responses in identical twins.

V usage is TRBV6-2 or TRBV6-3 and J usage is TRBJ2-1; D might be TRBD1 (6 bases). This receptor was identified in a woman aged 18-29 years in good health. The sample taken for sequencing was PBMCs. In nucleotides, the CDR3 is TGTGCCAGCAGTTATTACACAGGGTCTGGGCAGTTCTTC. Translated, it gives CASSYYTGSGQFF.